This T cell receptor (beta chain) was sequenced in a study of cytomegalovirus exposure and HLA in healthy donors. CDR1 LGHNT and CDR2 FRNRAP come from the germline V gene. This CDR3 comprises 14 residues. With V trimmed by 6 bases and J by 5 bases, 4 bases remained unmatched. PCR involved 60 Vbeta and 13 Jbeta primers. The assay was immunoSEQ multiplex PCR, and TCRdb's table has in-frame clones only and misses some. Counted here are about 140,000 clones, approximately 80% occurring once; the ten biggest clones make up about 4.4%. The sequencing input was PBMCs. This chain uses TRBV12-5 with TRBJ2-3; 11 positions match TRBD2. This TCR derives from a man aged 40-49 years in good health and CMV-seronegative. The CDR3: CASGPGTSGDTQYF. The DNA of the CDR3 is TGTGCTAGTGGCCCGGGGACTAGCGGAGATACGCAGTATTTT. Based on the CDR3 plus reference TRBV12-5 and TRBJ2-3, the full variable domain is DARVTQTPRHKVTEMGQEVTMRCQPILGHNTVFWYRQTMMQGLELLAYFRNRAPLDDSGMPKDRFSAEMPDATLATLKIQPSEPRDSAVYFCASGPGTSGDTQYFGPGTRLTVL.